This T cell receptor beta chain comes out of a study of CD8 T cells in ankylosing spondylitis. Per germline, CDR1 SGHTA and CDR2 FQGNSA. This CDR3 region has 14 residues. V was pared by 1 base and J by 3 bases, with 9 bases between. Overall study findings and caveats: Researchers reportedly found disease-linked clones significantly enriched in matched ankylosing spondylitis synovial fluid.

This clonotype was detected ten times or more. What it binds is unknown. Quantitative 5'-RACE with molecular barcodes was used to make the TCR beta libraries. TCRdb re-derived calls from the 5' RACE reads in MiXCR, one entry per CDR3 protein. Of roughly 220,000 distinct CDR3 sequences detected, about 10% appear once; the ten largest clones hold about 19%. The chain couples TRBV7-2 to TRBJ1-2; no definite D call. The sample was blood, either unsorted or a sorted T cell fraction (not recorded which). This receptor was obtained from a male donor with ankylosing spondylitis or in good health (not recorded which). CDR3 nucleotides: TGTGCCAGCAGCTTAGGTTACTGGGACTATGGCTACACCTTC. Amino acid sequence: CASSLGYWDYGYTF.